This TCR beta chain was retrieved from a study of blood T cells in healthy people across ages. The second PCR ran roughly 7 to 12 cycles with a sample-barcoded 5' primer and J-beta primers. In TCRdb, the 5' RACE reads were re-called with MiXCR into one record per CDR3 protein. The sample includes nearly 800,000 distinct CDR3 sequences, roughly 25% of them seen just once. Sample donors were healthy Caucasian individuals that came from Russia, aged about 6 to 95. This clonotype was picked up a small number of times. From germline, CDR1 is SGHTA and CDR2 FQGNSA. The junction had 6 bases not matched to a gene; V was cut back by 4 bases and J by 0 bases. This CDR3 is built from 16 residues. These data were also filed under a second study, of T cells of mothers and their children. As that report states: Extracted RNA, in its entirety, went into cDNA synthesis at roughly 1.5 ug per 15 ul.

The TCR was taken from a boy aged 5-17 years in good health. The chain links TRBV7-2 to TRBJ1-1; 9 nucleotides agree with TRBD1. Sequenced input: blood. CDR3 DNA: TGTGCCAGCAGCTCCCCCGGGACAGGGTTGAACACTGAAGCTTTCTTT. As protein: CASSSPGTGLNTEAFF.